Following are 27 T cell receptor beta chains from one sample sequenced in a study of radiotherapy plus CTLA-4 blockade in lung cancer. The table came from immunoSEQ multiplex PCR; TCRdb's copy has only in-frame clones and leaves some out. In the table there are 89,000 or so clones, around 86% of which are singletons. Sample: peripheral blood, taken from a patient treated with radiotherapy plus ipilimumab. These receptor sequences come from a human donor with non-small cell lung cancer who had a partial response to radiotherapy plus ipilimumab.

This clone has only a few counts. The chain carries TRBV4-1 and TRBJ1-1; D is perhaps TRBD1 (5 bases). CDR1 is MGHRA, CDR2 YSYEKL, per germline. Trimming pared 4 bases from V and 3 bases from J, leaving 18 bases between. This CDR3 region has 16 residues. CDR3 DNA: TGCGCCAGCAGCCCCGGACCCCAGGGCGTGGACACTGAAGCTTTCTTT. It specifies CASSPGPQGVDTEAFF.

The chain uses TRBV29-1 and TRBJ2-3, with a tentative D call TRBD2 (5 bases). V lost 4 bases to trimming and J lost 0 bases, with 8 bases between them. Germline assignment: CDR1 SQVTM and CDR2 ANQGSEA. The CDR3 contains 13 residues. The CDR3 sequence: CSVAGSSTDTQYF. The CDR3 bases are TGCAGCGTTGCGGGGTCCAGCACAGATACGCAGTATTTT.

V and J are TRBV6-6 and TRBJ1-2; D may be TRBD1 (6 bases). V gave up 8 bases and J gave up 4 bases, with 17 bases separating them. Germline V gives CDR1 MNHNY, CDR2 SVGAGI (reference sequence). The CDR3 loop spans 14 amino acids. CDR3 loop: CASCPGGPSYGYTF. The DNA of the CDR3 is TGTGCCAGCTGCCCCGGGGGGCCAAGCTATGGCTACACCTTC.

The chain combines TRBV19 with TRBJ2-3, with TRBD2 matching over 14 bases. The CDR3 is 18 residues long. CDR1 is LNHDA, CDR2 SQIVND, per germline (reference sequence). The junction had 7 bases not matched to a gene; V was cut back by 3 bases and J by 2 bases. CDR3 nucleotides: TGTGCCAGTAGTATCTCCCGGACTAGCGGGAGGCTCACAGATACGCAGTATTTT. It translates to CASSISRTSGRLTDTQYF.

The gene calls are TRBV5-1 and TRBJ2-5, with D tentatively TRBD1 (6 bases). V gave up 5 bases and J gave up 2 bases, with 16 bases separating them. The CDR3 consists of 15 residues. Germline CDR1 and CDR2: SGHRS and YFSETQ. The CDR3 here is CASSVEAGQQETQYF. The CDR3 nucleotides read TGCGCCAGCAGTGTTGAAGCCGGACAGCAAGAGACCCAGTACTTC. The full variable domain, completed using reference TRBV5-1 and TRBJ2-5, is KAGVTQTPRYLIKTRGQQVTLSCSPISGHRSVSWYQQTPGQGLQFLFEYFSETQRNKGNFPGRFSGRQFSNSRSEMNVSTLELGDSALYLCASSVEAGQQETQYFGPGTRLLVL.

The chain uses TRBV28 and TRBJ2-5, with TRBD1 as a possible D gene (6 bases). CDR3 length: 15 amino acids. The germline gives CDR1 MDHEN, CDR2 SYDVKM. V lost 7 bases to trimming and J lost 3 bases, with 18 bases between them. CDR3 nucleotide sequence: TGTGCCAGCAAACCATTCGTAGGGGGAGAAGAGACCCAGTACTTC. Translating it yields CASKPFVGGEETQYF.

The chain is built from TRBV7-2 and TRBJ2-7; 14 bases fit TRBD2. Germline-derived CDR1 and CDR2 are SGHTA and FQGNSA. V dropped 5 bases and J dropped 7; count of bases not matched to a gene: 7. CDR3 size: 15 residues. The chain's CDR3 is CASSVTSGRAWEQYF. The CDR3 DNA reads TGTGCCAGCAGCGTGACTAGCGGGAGGGCATGGGAGCAGTACTTC.

The CDR3 spells CASRSPGTGGREQYF. Here the CDR3 DNA reads TGTGCCAGCAGATCGCCCGGGACAGGGGGCCGGGAGCAGTACTTC. The J gene is TRBJ2-7, the V gene TRBV6-6; 12 positions match TRBD1. From germline, CDR1 is MNHNY and CDR2 SVGAGI (reference sequence). After removal of 6 bases from V and 7 bases from J, the junction contained 10 bases not matched to a gene. This CDR3 is 15 amino acids long.

The chain recombines TRBV19 with TRBJ1-6; TRBD1 aligns across 7 bases. After removal of 6 bases from V and 7 bases from J, the junction contained 15 bases not matched to a gene. CDR1 and CDR2 from the germline V gene are LNHDA and SQIVND (reference sequence). The CDR3 sequence is 17 residues long. The chain's CDR3 is CASSGPILTGRNSPLHF. CDR3 in DNA: TGTGCCAGTAGCGGACCGATATTGACAGGGAGGAATTCACCCCTCCACTTT.

J is TRBJ2-5 and V is TRBV27; 7 positions match TRBD1. CDR3 size: 16 residues. V trimming: 4 bases; J trimming: 5 bases; junction bases outside the gene matches: 13. Germline V gene data show CDR1 as MNHEY and CDR2 as SMNVEV (reference sequence). Written as DNA, the CDR3 is TGTGCCAGCAGTTCTGGTACAGGGGCGGCTGGGGAGACCCAGTACTTC. Translation: CASSSGTGAAGETQYF.

J is TRBJ2-7 and V is TRBV19, with D maybe TRBD1 (6 bases). Germline CDR1 and CDR2: LNHDA and SQIVND (reference sequence). V was cut by 5 bases and J by 0 bases, with 14 bases left in between. There are 15 residues in the CDR3. CDR3 nucleotides: TGTGCCAGTAGTGCCCTAGACAGGTCCTCCTACGAGCAGTACTTC. Its protein is CASSALDRSSYEQYF.

The chain joins TRBV7-9 to TRBJ2-7, with TRBD1 matching 7 bases. Trimming cost V 0 bases and J 6 bases; bases outside gene matches: 5. The CDR3 totals 14 residues. Germline lookup yields CDR1 SEHNR and CDR2 FQNEAQ (reference sequence). This CDR3 is CASSLAGTASEQYF. CDR3 DNA: TGTGCCAGCAGCTTAGCCGGGACAGCCAGCGAGCAGTACTTC.

This clone was seen once. The chain joins TRBV2 to TRBJ2-1; 9 positions match TRBD2. V lost 1 base, J lost 4 bases, and 2 bases stayed unmatched. The CDR3 totals 15 residues. Germline V gene sequence: CDR1 SNHLY, CDR2 FYNNEI. The CDR3 DNA reads TGTGCCAGCAGTGAAGGGCTAGCGGGGTACAATGAGCAGTTCTTC. Its protein is CASSEGLAGYNEQFF.

J is TRBJ2-3 and V is TRBV16; a weak D match, TRBD2 (6 bases). Germline-derived CDR1 and CDR2 are KGHSY and FQNENV. This CDR3 spans 15 amino acids. V was trimmed by 4 bases and J by 4 bases, leaving 15 bases between them. CDR3 amino acids: CASSPRAGSADTQYF. The CDR3 DNA is TGTGCCAGCAGCCCGCGGGCGGGGAGTGCAGATACGCAGTATTTT.

V usage is TRBV6-1 and J usage is TRBJ1-5; D is ambiguous. The CDR3 sequence is 14 residues long. Germline values: CDR1 MNHNS, CDR2 SASEGT. With 8 bases removed from V and 0 bases from J, the gap between germline ends came to 11 bases. CDR3 protein: CASSLRVSNQPQHF. The CDR3 DNA sequence: TGTGCCAGCTCCCTGAGAGTTAGCAATCAGCCCCAGCATTTT.

The chain employs TRBV2 and TRBJ1-1; a possible D gene is TRBD1 (6 bases). The CDR3 totals 12 residues. V gave up 4 bases and J gave up 6 bases, with 9 bases separating them. Germline V CDR1 and CDR2: SNHLY, FYNNEI. CDR3 in amino acids: CASSVKGAEAFF. The CDR3 DNA sequence: TGTGCCAGCAGTGTAAAGGGGGCTGAAGCTTTCTTT.

The J gene is TRBJ2-3, the V gene TRBV18; D gene uncertain. Germline CDR1 and CDR2: KGHSH and LQKENI. Trimming cost V 6 bases and J 2 bases, with 18 bases left between them. The CDR3 has 16 residues. In DNA, the CDR3 is TGTGCCAGCTCCCCTCTTGAGTTTGTCAACACAGATACGCAGTATTTT. It codes for CASSPLEFVNTDTQYF. The entire variable domain, with the rest obtained from reference TRBV18 and TRBJ2-3, is as follows: NAGVMQNPRHLVRRRGQEARLRCSPMKGHSHVYWYRQLPEEGLKFMVYLQKENIIDESGMPKERFSAEFPKEGPSILRIQQVVRGDSAAYFCASSPLEFVNTDTQYFGPGTRLTVL.

The genes are TRBV6-1 and TRBJ2-3, with D maybe TRBD2 (5 bases). The V end was cut by 7 bases, the J end by 3 bases, with 14 bases between. Germline loops: CDR1 MNHNS, CDR2 SASEGT. The CDR3 runs 14 residues. Written as DNA, the CDR3 is TGTGCCAGCAACCAGGAGCTAGCAACAGATACGCAGTATTTT. This sequence encodes CASNQELATDTQYF.

The chain recombines TRBV18 with TRBJ2-3, with D maybe TRBD2 (6 bases). The CDR3 contains 13 residues. Trimming took 3 bases from V and 5 from J, leaving 9 bases between them. From germline, CDR1 is KGHSH and CDR2 LQKENI. This chain's CDR3 is CASSPGGGDTQYF. The DNA for the CDR3 is TGTGCCAGCTCACCGGGAGGTGGAGATACGCAGTATTTT.

The chain recombines TRBV2 with TRBJ2-7, with 10 bases identical to TRBD2. Per the germline V gene, CDR1 is SNHLY and CDR2 is FYNNEI. The CDR3 loop spans 14 amino acids. The trim removed 3 bases at V and 7 bases at J, leaving 6 bases unmatched. The CDR3 reads CASSELAGGREQYF. The DNA of the CDR3 is TGTGCCAGCAGTGAGTTAGCGGGAGGACGGGAGCAGTACTTC.

V gene TRBV28 combines with J gene TRBJ2-5, with D possibly matching TRBD1 (5 bases). Germline V gene sequence: CDR1 MDHEN, CDR2 SYDVKM. This CDR3 region has 14 residues. V dropped 6 bases and J dropped 1 base, with 12 bases sitting between them. DNA of the CDR3: TGTGCCAGCAGGGTACTCGACAGCCAAGAGACCCAGTACTTC. Translating gives CASRVLDSQETQYF.

The J gene is TRBJ2-3, the V gene TRBV11-2; 12 positions agree with TRBD2. The CDR3 length is 16 residues. The germline CDR1 and CDR2 sequences are SGHAT and FQNNGV. The V gene end was trimmed by 3 bases and the J gene end by 4 bases; junction bases not matched to a gene: 5. CDR3 sequence reads: CASSFLAGGGADTQYF. The DNA of the CDR3 is TGTGCCAGCAGCTTTCTAGCGGGAGGGGGGGCAGATACGCAGTATTTT.

The chain is built from TRBV5-6 and TRBJ2-7; 11 positions match TRBD2. The V and J ends lost 5 bases and 3 bases, in that order; junction bases with no gene match: 4. CDR1 is SGHDT, CDR2 YYEEEE, per germline. The CDR3 covers 14 residues. The CDR3 DNA reads as TGTGCCAGCAGTACCGGACTAGCGGGCTACGAGCAGTACTTC. Translated: CASSTGLAGYEQYF.

The chain couples TRBV5-1 to TRBJ2-1, with TRBD1 matching over 9 bases. CDR3 length: 15 amino acids. CDR1 is SGHRS, CDR2 YFSETQ, per germline. The J segment lost 7 bases and the V segment lost 1 base, leaving 6 bases of the junction unmatched. CDR3 in DNA: TGCGCCAGCAGCTTGACGGGACAGGGTTATAATGAGCAGTTCTTC. Translating gives CASSLTGQGYNEQFF. Combining the CDR3 with reference TRBV5-1 and TRBJ2-1 gives the whole variable domain KAGVTQTPRYLIKTRGQQVTLSCSPISGHRSVSWYQQTPGQGLQFLFEYFSETQRNKGNFPGRFSGRQFSNSRSEMNVSTLELGDSALYLCASSLTGQGYNEQFFGPGTRLTVL.

Comments on this clone: Its ends do not fully match the called genes, so a read error is possible. The chain is built from TRBV30 and TRBJ1-5, with 8 bases lining up with TRBD1. The CDR3 length is 15 residues. Germline CDR1 reads GTSNPN; CDR2 reads SVGIG (reference sequence). The CDR3 here is CASGQGAGGNQLQHF. The CDR3 DNA reads TGTGCCTCGGGCCAGGGGGCCGGAGGCAATCAGCTCCAGCATTTT.

V is TRBV2 and J is TRBJ1-2; TRBD1 matches at 12 bases. With 10 bases clipped from V and 4 bases from J, the junction kept 4 bases outside the gene matches. CDR3 length: 13 residues. The germline V gene encodes CDR1 SNHLY and CDR2 FYNNEI. DNA for the CDR3: TGTGCCACCGGGACAGGGGGCTTCTATGGCTACACCTTC. The encoded protein is CATGTGGFYGYTF.

The chain is built from TRBV18 and TRBJ1-5, with 9 bases aligning to TRBD1. Germline assignment: CDR1 KGHSH and CDR2 LQKENI. With 3 bases clipped from V and 7 bases from J, the junction kept 4 bases outside the gene matches. CDR3 length: 14 residues. The CDR3 region has the DNA TGTGCCAGCTCACCGGGACAGGGAGAACAGCCCCAGCATTTT. It codes for CASSPGQGEQPQHF.